This TCR beta chain was recorded in a study of siplizumab effects on memory and regulatory T cells (dated 2019 in TCRdb). Notes on the research overall: The effect of the anti-CD2 antibody siplizumab on alloreactive T-cell subsets was examined in allogeneic mixed lymphocyte reactions constructed from human PBMCs. What the research found in general, with its limitations: A naive or memory phenotype could not be assigned to roughly 75-95% of proliferating CD4+ or CD8+ clones. The cumulative frequency of alloreactive sequences traceable to unstimulated CD4+ memory T cells was significantly reduced by siplizumab. Greater diversity appeared to be present in unstimulated naive T cells than in memory T cells, and a substantial contribution to the alloresponse seemed to be made by naive cells. Whether proliferating Tregs from siplizumab cultures actually had suppressive function was not functionally confirmed. Of the alloreactive CD4+ clones that could be mapped, the Treg-derived share averaged 68.8% with siplizumab compared with 25% to 30% in control reactions. Sequences below about 10^-5 frequency were poorly captured, so only a minor fraction of alloreactive clones could be mapped to unstimulated subsets.

Details on this clone: Its antigen remains undetermined. Base-call qualities are not available, and no considerably larger clone is one nucleotide away.

Sorted unstimulated T cells and proliferating T cells recovered from mixed lymphocyte reactions were subjected to TCRbeta CDR3 sequencing. Fresh whole blood from roughly 10 HLA-typed healthy donors was used to isolate PBMCs. Library creation used the immunoSEQ multiplex PCR assay. Some 1.1 x 10^5 TCR templates per sample were assayed by the deep sequencing platform. Genomic DNA extracted from sorted T cells was the material used for TCRbeta CDR3 sequencing. The authors' pipeline ran thus. The R programming language was used for the clonal analysis of the TCRbeta CDR3 data. Unstimulated samples were compared with post-reaction CFSE-low samples to define alloreactive CD4+ and CD8+ clones. By matching sequences to the repertoires of sorted unstimulated Treg and non-Treg cells, each alloreactive CD4+ clone was assigned a regulatory or non-regulatory origin. TCRdb stores this immuneACCESS table with in-frame sequences only. Part of the clones is absent; in the studies checked, under half of the shortfall reflects unresolved V genes, and no reason is known for the rest. V, J and clone size are taken as reported in that table, and D and trimming were inferred from the DNA itself. The sample table contains 70,000 to 90,000 clones; only one count was recorded for more than 80% of them. Clones ranked in the top ten supply about 15% of the sample.

Ends trimmed: V by 4 bases, J by 5 bases; bases unmatched to a gene: 8. Including cysteine and phenylalanine, the CDR3 has 16 amino acids. Solely the CDR3 DNA is kept, with 48 bases framed from the first base. The germline V gene gives CDR1 as SGHTS and CDR2 as YDEGEE. Recombination joined TRBV5-8 with TRBJ2-5; 13 bases in the junction line up with TRBD2. The source of this sequence is a human donor in good health. The sequenced material came from CD4+ T cells sorted from blood. CDR3 sequence: CASSLGLAGVRETQYF. The sequence in DNA is TGTGCCAGCAGCCTTGGACTAGCGGGAGTTCGTGAGACCCAGTACTTC.